Below, 16 T cell receptor beta chains from the same sample are listed, as sequenced in a study of blood T cell repertoires in COVID-19. Assay used: immunoSEQ multiplex PCR; TCRdb lists only in-frame clones, some missing. The data contain under 200,000 clones, about four fifths of them singletons. The sample was peripheral blood. The receptor set was obtained from a man between 65 and 79 years old who had recovered from COVID-19.

The chain joins TRBV5-4 to TRBJ2-1, with a weak D call TRBD2 (6 bases). Trimming cost V 0 bases and J 7 bases, with 14 bases left between them. The germline CDR1 and CDR2 sequences are SGHNT and YYREEE (reference sequence). The CDR3 is made up of 15 amino acids. CDR3 residues: CASSLAGVAANEQFF. The CDR3 coding sequence is TGTGCCAGCAGCTTGGCCGGGGTAGCGGCGAATGAGCAGTTCTTC.

V gene TRBV7-9 combines with J gene TRBJ1-2, with 7 nucleotides matching TRBD1. CDR3 size: 15 residues. Germline CDR1 SEHNR, CDR2 FQNEAQ (reference sequence). J lost 4 bases, V lost 1 base, and 6 bases had no gene match. CDR3 loop: CASSLVPGGRYGYTF. The CDR3 nucleotides are TGTGCCAGCAGCTTAGTGCCAGGGGGTCGCTATGGCTACACCTTC.

This clone was observed a few times. This chain joins TRBV6-6 and TRBJ2-3, with D tentatively TRBD2 (6 bases). Trimming removed 2 bases from V and 6 bases from J, with 12 bases in between. Germline V gene lookup returns CDR1 MNHNY and CDR2 SVGAGI (reference sequence). CDR3 length equals 14 residues. This CDR3 reads CASSYPGTSDTQYF. The CDR3, as DNA: TGTGCCAGCAGTTACCCGGGGACTTCGGATACGCAGTATTTT.

The J gene is TRBJ2-1, the V gene TRBV10-3; 9 nucleotides align to TRBD1. The V segment lost 2 bases and the J segment 9 bases; nucleotides outside the gene matches: 11. Per germline, CDR1 ENHRY and CDR2 SYGVKD. The CDR3 loop spans 16 amino acids. This CDR3 is CAISEPRPGTGFEQFF. The CDR3, as DNA: TGTGCCATCAGTGAGCCTCGTCCCGGGACAGGGTTTGAGCAGTTCTTC.

This clone was found a few times. The chain couples TRBV3-1 (or the pseudogene TRBV3-2) to TRBJ1-4, with D perhaps matching TRBD1 (5 bases). The CDR3 extends over 14 amino acids. V gave up 1 base and J gave up 7 bases, with 10 bases separating them. Germline loops: CDR1 LGHDT, CDR2 YNNKEL (reference sequence). CDR3 in DNA: TGTGCCAGCAGCCAAGCAGGGCACGGTGAAAAACTGTTTTTT. The encoded protein is CASSQAGHGEKLFF.

CDR3 coding DNA: TGCGCCAGCAGCCCCGGACTAGCGGGGTTTCAAGAGACCCAGTACTTC. Its translation is CASSPGLAGFQETQYF. The rearrangement links TRBV5-1 to TRBJ2-5; 12 bases line up with TRBD2. After removal of 4 bases from V and 2 bases from J, the junction contained 6 bases not matched to a gene. The length of the CDR3 is 16 residues. The germline V gene encodes CDR1 SGHRS and CDR2 YFSETQ.

The gene calls are TRBV12-2 and TRBJ2-7; whether TRBD2, the table's D call, matches the DNA was not checked. TRBV12-2 constitutes a pseudogene. The CDR3 consists of 18 residues. The CDR3 sequence is CASRSSGRPTRFNYEQYF. CDR3 coding DNA: TGTGCAAGTCGCTCTAGCGGGAGGCCGACCCGCTTTAACTACGAGCAGTACTTC.

Only a few counts were recorded for this clone. CDR3 sequence: CASSSTGGRSNQPQHF. In DNA form, the CDR3 reads TGTGCCAGCAGTTCGACAGGGGGACGTAGCAATCAGCCCCAGCATTTT. V is TRBV6-5 and J is TRBJ1-5; 9 nucleotides line up with TRBD1. V was clipped by 4 bases and J by 0 bases; unmatched bases: 4. Germline CDR1 is MNHEY and CDR2 is SVGAGI. This CDR3 has 16 amino acids.

The chain joins TRBV7-9 to TRBJ1-5, with D possibly TRBD1 on 6 matching bases. This CDR3 contains 16 residues. Germline assignment: CDR1 SEHNR and CDR2 FQNEAQ (reference sequence). Trimming shortened V by 3 bases and J by 2 bases, and 14 bases separated the two germline ends. The CDR3 spells CASSLGGGSGNQPQHF. CDR3 DNA sequence: TGTGCCAGCAGCTTGGGTGGGGGCTCGGGCAATCAGCCCCAGCATTTT.

The chain combines TRBV7-6 with TRBJ2-5; tentative D call: TRBD1 (6 bases). Trimming pared 8 bases from V and 7 bases from J, leaving 20 bases between. The CDR3 spans 14 residues. Per the germline V gene, CDR1 is SGHVS and CDR2 is FNYEAQ. The CDR3 DNA reads as TGTGCCAGCGGACAGAATACCTCTCCGGGGACCCAGTACTTC. Translating it yields CASGQNTSPGTQYF.

The V and J genes are TRBV28 and TRBJ1-5, with D unresolved. Germline V gives CDR1 MDHEN, CDR2 SYDVKM. The CDR3 is made up of 15 amino acids. V shed 6 bases and J shed 4 bases, with 16 bases lying between them. The CDR3 reads CASRSGAGINQPQHF. The DNA for the CDR3 is TGTGCCAGCAGATCAGGAGCGGGAATAAATCAGCCCCAGCATTTT. Full variable domain (remainder filled in from reference TRBV28 and TRBJ1-5): DVKVTQSSRYLVKRTGEKVFLECVQDMDHENMFWYRQDPGLGLRLIYFSYDVKMKEKGDIPEGYSVSREKKERFSLILESASTNQTSMYLCASRSGAGINQPQHFGDGTRLSIL.

The gene calls are TRBV7-3 and TRBJ1-1; 9 nucleotides align to TRBD1. Trimming at V came to 5 bases and at J to 3 bases, leaving 4 bases not matched to a gene. Germline V gene data show CDR1 as SGHTA and CDR2 as FQGTGA. This CDR3 has 14 residues. In DNA form, the CDR3 reads TGTGCCAGCAGCCCACAGGGGGCGTACACTGAAGCTTTCTTT. Translating gives CASSPQGAYTEAFF.

V and J are TRBV6-5 and TRBJ2-7; 13 nucleotides align to TRBD2. The CDR3 runs to 16 residues. Germline CDR1 MNHEY, CDR2 SVGAGI. Trimming took 0 bases from V and 3 from J; bases not matched to a gene: 2. The CDR3 region has the DNA TGTGCCAGCAGTTACTCCGGGACTAGCGGGGACTACGAGCAGTACTTC. This codes for CASSYSGTSGDYEQYF.

The chain links TRBV6-5 to TRBJ2-7; 7 bases fit TRBD2. V was clipped by 0 bases and J by 2 bases; unmatched bases: 7. The CDR3 is made up of 16 amino acids. Germline CDR1 is MNHEY and CDR2 is SVGAGI. CDR3 loop: CASSYSLGGLTYEQYF. The CDR3 bases are TGTGCCAGCAGTTACTCTCTGGGAGGGCTCACCTACGAGCAGTACTTC.

V is TRBV11-3 and J is TRBJ2-3; D may be TRBD1 (8 bases). Deletions cut 0 bases from V and 7 bases from J, with 17 bases between. CDR1 is SGHNT, CDR2 YENEEA, per germline. The length of the CDR3 is 16 residues. In nucleotides, the CDR3 is TGTGCCAGCAGCTTAGAGACAGGGGAGGGGAGTTATACGCAGTATTTT. Translated: CASSLETGEGSYTQYF.

The chain recombines TRBV5-1 with TRBJ2-2; 7 bases align to TRBD1. Unmatched junction bases numbered 8, after V lost 4 bases and J lost 2 bases. This CDR3 is built from 16 residues. CDR1 and CDR2 from the germline V gene are SGHRS and YFSETQ. CDR3 residues: CASSHLGTVNTGELFF. CDR3 in DNA: TGCGCCAGCAGCCACCTAGGGACAGTTAACACCGGGGAGCTGTTTTTT.